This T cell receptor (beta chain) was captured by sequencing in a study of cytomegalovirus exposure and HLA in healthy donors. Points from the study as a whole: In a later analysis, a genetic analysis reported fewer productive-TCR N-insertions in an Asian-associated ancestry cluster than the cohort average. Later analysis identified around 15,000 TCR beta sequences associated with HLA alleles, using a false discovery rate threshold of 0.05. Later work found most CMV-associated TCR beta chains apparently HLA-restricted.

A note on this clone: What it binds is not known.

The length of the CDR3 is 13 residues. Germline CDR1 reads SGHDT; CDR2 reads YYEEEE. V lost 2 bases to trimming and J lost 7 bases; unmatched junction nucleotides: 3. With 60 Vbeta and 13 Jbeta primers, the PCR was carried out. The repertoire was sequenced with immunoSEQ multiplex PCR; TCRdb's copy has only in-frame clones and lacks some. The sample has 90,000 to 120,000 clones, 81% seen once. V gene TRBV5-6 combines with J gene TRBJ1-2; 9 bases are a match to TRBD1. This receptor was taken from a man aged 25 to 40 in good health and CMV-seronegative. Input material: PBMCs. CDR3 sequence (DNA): TGTGCCAGCAGCTTTGGACAGGGGTCTGGCTACACCTTC. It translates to CASSFGQGSGYTF.